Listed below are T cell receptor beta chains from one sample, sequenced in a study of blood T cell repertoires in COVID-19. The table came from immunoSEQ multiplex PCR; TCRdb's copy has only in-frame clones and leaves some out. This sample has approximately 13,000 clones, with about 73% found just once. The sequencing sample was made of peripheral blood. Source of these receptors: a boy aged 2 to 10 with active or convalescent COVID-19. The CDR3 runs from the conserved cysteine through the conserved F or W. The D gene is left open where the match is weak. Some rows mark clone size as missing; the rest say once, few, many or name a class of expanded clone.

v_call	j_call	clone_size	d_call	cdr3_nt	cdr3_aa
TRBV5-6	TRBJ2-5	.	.	TGTGCCAGCAGCTTGGGACAGAACCAAGAGACCCAGTACTTC	CASSLGQNQETQYF
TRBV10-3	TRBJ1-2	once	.	TGTGCCATCAGTACAACTGGGGGGGGCTCTGGCTACACCTTC	CAISTTGGGSGYTF
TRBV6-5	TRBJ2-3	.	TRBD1	TGTGCCAGCAGCTCGACAGGGGGCTCAGATACGCAGTATTTT	CASSSTGGSDTQYF
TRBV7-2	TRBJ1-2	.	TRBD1	TGTGCCAGCAGCTTAGGGGGGACAGGGTTAGATTCCTATGGCTACACCTTC	CASSLGGTGLDSYGYTF
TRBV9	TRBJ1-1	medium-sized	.	TGTGCCAGCAGCGTAGCTGGAGTTTGGGAGCCCACTGAAGCTTTCTTT	CASSVAGVWEPTEAFF
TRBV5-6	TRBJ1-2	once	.	TGTGCCAGCAGCTTTGTCGGGGGTAGGGAGAACTATGGCTACACCTTC	CASSFVGGRENYGYTF
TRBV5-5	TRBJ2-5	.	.	TGTGCCAGCAGCTTGCCAGGGGAAGAGACCCAGTACTTC	CASSLPGEETQYF
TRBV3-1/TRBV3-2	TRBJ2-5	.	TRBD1	TGTGCCAGCAGCCAAGGACTTTCAGGCAGGGGGGAGACCCAGTACTTC	CASSQGLSGRGETQYF
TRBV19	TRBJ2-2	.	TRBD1	TGTGCCACCAAGGACAGGGGTACGAGGGGGGAGCTGTTTTTT	CATKDRGTRGELFF
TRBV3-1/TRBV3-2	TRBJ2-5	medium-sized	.	TGTGCCAGCAGCTACATGAAAGAGACCCAGTACTTC	CASSYMKETQYF
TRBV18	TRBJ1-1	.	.	TGTGCCAGCTCTCCAAATAATAGGAACACTGAAGCTTTCTTT	CASSPNNRNTEAFF
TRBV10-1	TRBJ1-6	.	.	TGCGCCAGCAGCTACAGCAGGATGAATTCACCCCTCCACTTT	CASSYSRMNSPLHF
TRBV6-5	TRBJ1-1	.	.	TGTGCCAGCAGTTACGCGGGGACTCAAGCTTTCTTT	CASSYAGTQAFF
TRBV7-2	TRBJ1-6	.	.	TGTGCCAGCAGGTCTCCTGGGGGGAGCTCCTATAATTCACCCCTCCACTTT	CASRSPGGSSYNSPLHF
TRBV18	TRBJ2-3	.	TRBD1	TGTGCCAGCTCACCCGGACAGGGTGTCGCAGATACGCAGTATTTT	CASSPGQGVADTQYF
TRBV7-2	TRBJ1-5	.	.	TGTGCCAGCAGCCCACGGGGGCAGCCCCAGCATTTT	CASSPRGQPQHF
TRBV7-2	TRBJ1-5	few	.	TGTGCCAGCAGCTTAACCTGGGCAGATCAGCCCCAGCATTTT	CASSLTWADQPQHF
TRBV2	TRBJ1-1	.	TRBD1	TGTGCCAGCAGGAGACAGGGGGCGCGGGGCACTGAAGCTTTCTTT	CASRRQGARGTEAFF
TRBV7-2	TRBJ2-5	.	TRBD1	TGTGCCAGCAGCTACAGGGGGCGGCAGACCCAGTACTTC	CASSYRGRQTQYF
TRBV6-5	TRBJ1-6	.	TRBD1	TGTGCCAGCAGTTCGGGGACAGTCGATAATTCACCCCTCCACTTT	CASSSGTVDNSPLHF
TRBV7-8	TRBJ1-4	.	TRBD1	TGTGCCAGCAGCCAGAGGACAGGGGTCCACGAAAAACTGTTTTTT	CASSQRTGVHEKLFF
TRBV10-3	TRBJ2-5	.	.	TGTGCCATCATGGCCAGGTCCCTCGGAGAGACCCAGTACTTC	CAIMARSLGETQYF
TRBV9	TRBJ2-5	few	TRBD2	TGTGCCAGCAGTGCCGTAGCGGGAGCTGAGACCCAGTACTTC	CASSAVAGAETQYF
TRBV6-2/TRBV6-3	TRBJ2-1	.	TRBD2	TGTGCCAGCAGTTTGATAGCGGGACGGAGTGAGCAGTTCTTC	CASSLIAGRSEQFF
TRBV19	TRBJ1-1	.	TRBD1	TGTGCCAGTATCAAAACAGGGGGAAGCACTGAAGCTTTCTTT	CASIKTGGSTEAFF
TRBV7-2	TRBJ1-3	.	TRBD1	TGTGCCAGCAGCCCGACAGGGCGCTCTGGAAACACCATATATTTT	CASSPTGRSGNTIYF
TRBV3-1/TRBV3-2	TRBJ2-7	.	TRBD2	TGTGCCAGCAGCCACCCCCTAGCGGGAGGAGGCTCCTACGAGCAGTACTTC	CASSHPLAGGGSYEQYF
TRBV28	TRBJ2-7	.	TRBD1	TGTGCCAGCAGAGGGCCCTTCTGGACAGGATTCTCCTACGAGCAGTACTTC	CASRGPFWTGFSYEQYF
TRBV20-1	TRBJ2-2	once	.	TGCAGTGCTAGTGCGCTAACCGGGGAGCTGTTTTTT	CSASALTGELFF
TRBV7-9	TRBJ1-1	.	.	TGTGCCAGCAGCTCAGTTATGGGGAGGTTAACTGAAGCTTTCTTT	CASSSVMGRLTEAFF
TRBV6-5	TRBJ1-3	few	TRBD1	TGTGCCAGCAGCCCCGGACAGGGCTCTGGAAACACCATATATTTT	CASSPGQGSGNTIYF
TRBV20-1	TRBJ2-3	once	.	TGCAGTGCTAGTAGGCAGAGACCCTCGGGAGATACGCAGTATTTT	CSASRQRPSGDTQYF
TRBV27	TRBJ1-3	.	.	TGTGCCAGCGGGAGGGGATCTGGAAACACCATATATTTT	CASGRGSGNTIYF
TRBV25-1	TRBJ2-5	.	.	TGTGCCAGCAGTGAATTTCTGGGGAGGGGGTCGGAAGAGACCCAGTACTTC	CASSEFLGRGSEETQYF
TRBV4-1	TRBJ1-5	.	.	TGCGCCAGCAGCCAGGAGGGGAGTCAGCCCCAGCATTTT	CASSQEGSQPQHF
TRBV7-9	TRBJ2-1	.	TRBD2	TGTGCCAGCACCCCGCCCCGGGAGGTTATCGATGAGCAGTTCTTC	CASTPPREVIDEQFF
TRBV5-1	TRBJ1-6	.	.	TGCGCCAGCAGCTTGCTCGGACACACTAATTCACCCCTCCACTTT	CASSLLGHTNSPLHF
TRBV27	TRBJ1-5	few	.	TGTGCCAGCAGTTTGTCGAGGGGCAATCAGCCCCAGCATTTT	CASSLSRGNQPQHF
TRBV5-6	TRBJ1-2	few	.	TGTGCCAGCAGCGTCCCGTGGGGGCGGGACTATGGCTACACCTTC	CASSVPWGRDYGYTF
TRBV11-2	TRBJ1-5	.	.	TGTGCCAGCAGCTTAGGCGGGGTCGGTCAGCCCCAGCATTTT	CASSLGGVGQPQHF
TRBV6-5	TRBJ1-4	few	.	TGTGCCAGCGCAAGCCAGGGAGGCAATGAAAAACTGTTTTTT	CASASQGGNEKLFF
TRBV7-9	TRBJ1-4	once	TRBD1	TGTGCCAGCAGCCGACAGGGAACTAATGAAAAACTGTTTTTT	CASSRQGTNEKLFF
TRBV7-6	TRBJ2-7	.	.	TGTGCCAGCAGCTTTGCAGGGCACGAGCAGTACTTC	CASSFAGHEQYF
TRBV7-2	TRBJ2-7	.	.	TGTGCCAGCAGCTTAGCAGCCCATCCTACAGGAACCTACGAGCAGTACTTC	CASSLAAHPTGTYEQYF
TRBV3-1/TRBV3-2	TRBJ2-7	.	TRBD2	TGTGCCAGCAGCGCCCGACTAGCGGGACAAACCCATCATGAGCAGTACTTC	CASSARLAGQTHHEQYF
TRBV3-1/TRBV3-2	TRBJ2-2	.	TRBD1	TGTGCCAGCAGCTACAGGGGGAACACCGGGGAGCTGTTTTTT	CASSYRGNTGELFF
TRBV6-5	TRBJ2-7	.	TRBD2	TGTGCCAGCTTTGGCCCTAGCGGGACCCCCTGGGAGCAGTACTTC	CASFGPSGTPWEQYF
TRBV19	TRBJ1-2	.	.	TGTGCCACGCTCGTCCAACAGGGCAACTATGGCTACACCTTC	CATLVQQGNYGYTF
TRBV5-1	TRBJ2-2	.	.	TGCGCCAGCAGCTTGGGAGGCTTGAACACCGGGGAGCTGTTTTTT	CASSLGGLNTGELFF
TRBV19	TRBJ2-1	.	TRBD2	TGTGCCAGTACCCCGGGACTAGCGGGAGTGAATGAGCAGTTCTTC	CASTPGLAGVNEQFF
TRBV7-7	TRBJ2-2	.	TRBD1	TGTGCTAGCAGCTTAGGGACAGGCGGGGAGCTGTTTTTT	CASSLGTGGELFF
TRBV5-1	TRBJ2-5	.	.	TGCGCCAGCAGTTTAGAGGACCCGGGGGAGACCCAGTACTTC	CASSLEDPGETQYF
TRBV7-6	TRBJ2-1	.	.	TGTGCCAGCAGCAGTAGCGAGTTTGAGCAGTTCTTC	CASSSSEFEQFF